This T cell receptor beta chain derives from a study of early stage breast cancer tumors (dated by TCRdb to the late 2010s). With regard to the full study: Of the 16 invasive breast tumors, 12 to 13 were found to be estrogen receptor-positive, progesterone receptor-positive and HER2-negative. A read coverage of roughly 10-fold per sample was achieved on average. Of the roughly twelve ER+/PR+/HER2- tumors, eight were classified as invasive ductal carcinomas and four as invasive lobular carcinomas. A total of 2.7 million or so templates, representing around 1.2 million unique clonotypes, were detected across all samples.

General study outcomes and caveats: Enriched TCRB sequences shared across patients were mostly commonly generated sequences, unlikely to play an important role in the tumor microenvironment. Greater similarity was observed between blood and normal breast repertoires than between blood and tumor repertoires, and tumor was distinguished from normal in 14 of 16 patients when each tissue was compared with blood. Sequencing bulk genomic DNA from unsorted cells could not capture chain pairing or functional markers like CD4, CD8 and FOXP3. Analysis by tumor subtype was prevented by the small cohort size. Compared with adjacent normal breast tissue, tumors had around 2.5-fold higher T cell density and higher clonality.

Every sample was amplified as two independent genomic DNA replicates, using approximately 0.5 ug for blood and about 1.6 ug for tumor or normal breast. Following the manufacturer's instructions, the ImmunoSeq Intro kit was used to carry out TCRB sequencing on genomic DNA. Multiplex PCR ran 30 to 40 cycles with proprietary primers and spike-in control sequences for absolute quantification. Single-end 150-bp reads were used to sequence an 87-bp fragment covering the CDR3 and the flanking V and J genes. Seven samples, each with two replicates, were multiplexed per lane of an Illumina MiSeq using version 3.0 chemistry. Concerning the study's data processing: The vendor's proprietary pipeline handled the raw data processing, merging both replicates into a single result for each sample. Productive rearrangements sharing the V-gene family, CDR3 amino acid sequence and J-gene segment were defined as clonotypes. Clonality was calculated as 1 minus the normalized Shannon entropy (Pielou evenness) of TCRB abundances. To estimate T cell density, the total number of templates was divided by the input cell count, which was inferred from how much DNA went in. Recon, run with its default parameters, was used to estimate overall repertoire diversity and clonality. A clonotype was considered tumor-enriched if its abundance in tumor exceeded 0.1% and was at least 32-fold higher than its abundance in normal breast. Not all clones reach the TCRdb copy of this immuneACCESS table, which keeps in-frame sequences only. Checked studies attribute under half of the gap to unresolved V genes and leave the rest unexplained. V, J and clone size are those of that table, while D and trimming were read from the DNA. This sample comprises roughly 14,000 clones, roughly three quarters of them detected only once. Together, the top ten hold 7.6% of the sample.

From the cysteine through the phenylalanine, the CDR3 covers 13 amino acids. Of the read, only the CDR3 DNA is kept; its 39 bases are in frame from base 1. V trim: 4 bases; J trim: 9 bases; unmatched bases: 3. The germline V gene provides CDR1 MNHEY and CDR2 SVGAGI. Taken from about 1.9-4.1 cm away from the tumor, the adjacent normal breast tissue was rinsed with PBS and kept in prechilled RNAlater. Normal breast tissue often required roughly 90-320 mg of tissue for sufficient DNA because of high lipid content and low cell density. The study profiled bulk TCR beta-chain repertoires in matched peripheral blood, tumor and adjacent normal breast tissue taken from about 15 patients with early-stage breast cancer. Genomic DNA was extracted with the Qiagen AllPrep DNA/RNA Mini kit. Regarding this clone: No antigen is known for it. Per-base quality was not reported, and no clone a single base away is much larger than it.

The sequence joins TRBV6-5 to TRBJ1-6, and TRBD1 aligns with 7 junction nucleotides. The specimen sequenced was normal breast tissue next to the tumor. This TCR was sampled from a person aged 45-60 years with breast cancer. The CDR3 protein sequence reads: CASSLGGVSPLHF. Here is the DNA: TGTGCCAGCAGTTTAGGGGGCGTTTCACCCCTCCACTTT.